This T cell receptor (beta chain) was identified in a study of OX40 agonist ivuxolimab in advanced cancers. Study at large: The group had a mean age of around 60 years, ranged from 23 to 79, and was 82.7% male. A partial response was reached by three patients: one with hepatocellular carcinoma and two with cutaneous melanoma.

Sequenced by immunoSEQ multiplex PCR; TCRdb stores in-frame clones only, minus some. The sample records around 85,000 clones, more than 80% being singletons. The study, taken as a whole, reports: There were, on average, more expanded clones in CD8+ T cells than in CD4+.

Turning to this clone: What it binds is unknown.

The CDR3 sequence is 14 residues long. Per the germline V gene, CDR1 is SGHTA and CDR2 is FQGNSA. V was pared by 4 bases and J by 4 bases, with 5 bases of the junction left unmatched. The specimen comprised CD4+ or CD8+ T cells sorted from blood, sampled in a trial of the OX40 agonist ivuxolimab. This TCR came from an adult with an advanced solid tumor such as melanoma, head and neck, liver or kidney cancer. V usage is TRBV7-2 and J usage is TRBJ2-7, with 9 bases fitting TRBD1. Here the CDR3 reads CASSSGTGTYEQYF. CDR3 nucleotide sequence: TGTGCCAGCAGCTCCGGGACAGGGACATACGAGCAGTACTTC.